This T cell receptor (beta chain) was sequenced in a study of T cell repertoires in ileal Crohn's disease. The wider study: Operated complications were stricturing disease (roughly 60%) and penetrating disease (about 40%).

The CDR3 has 13 residues. V was pared by 4 bases and J by 2 bases, with 7 bases between. Germline CDR1 SGDLS, CDR2 YYNGEE. The protocol was immunoSEQ multiplex PCR, while the TCRdb copy is restricted to in-frame clones and leaves out a portion. This table has fewer than 6,500 clones, roughly 87% appearing once. The receptor was isolated from an adult with Crohn's disease. The V gene is TRBV9, the J gene TRBJ2-1; unclear D gene. Sequences were obtained from ileal tissue. The CDR3 spells CASSPRTYNEQFF. In DNA form, the CDR3 reads TGTGCCAGCAGCCCCCGTACCTACAATGAGCAGTTCTTC.